These 27 T cell receptor beta chains originate from one sample sequenced in a study of immune heterogeneity within non-small cell lung tumors (dated by TCRdb to 2016 to 2018). For the TCR template, genomic DNA was extracted from bulk tumor tissue, and approximately 540 ng of gDNA was amplified for each sample. Multiple biopsies per primary tumor were taken during surgery, spaced as far apart as possible within the tumor mass. The study cohort was described as untreated, and patients were newly diagnosed NSCLC cases undergoing curative surgery. TCRdb shows the sequencer as HiSeq X Ten. A multiplex PCR system amplified the TCR beta CDR3 region, with a first 10-cycle round using 32 V-gene forward and 13 J-gene reverse primers. Using fastp trimming at Q25 and MiXCR clonotype assembly, TCRdb reanalyzed the public sequencing data and kept in-frame beta chains. Each entry is one CDR3 protein sequence, shown with its most common DNA and genes. Here the sample has tens of thousands of distinct CDR3 sequences; around 30% occur a single time. The top ten clonotypes cover 3.5% to 4.5% of the sample.

Material: lung tumor tissue. All receptors derive from a man aged 40-50 years with non-small cell lung cancer.

This clonotype was detected a few times. The CDR3 protein is CATSTLDRAETQYF. For the CDR3, the DNA is TGTGCCACCAGCACCTTGGACAGGGCAGAGACCCAGTACTTC. This chain uses TRBV15 with TRBJ2-5; the match to TRBD1 covers 8 bases. The CDR3 extends over 14 amino acids. Germline V gene sequence: CDR1 LNHNV, CDR2 YYDKDF (reference sequence). Trimming removed 4 bases from V and 4 bases from J; junction bases left unmatched: 5.

This clonotype came up a few times. This chain links TRBV5-1 with TRBJ2-2; D unclear. The ends were cut back, 2 bases at V and 5 bases at J, with 22 bases in the middle. The length of the CDR3 is 18 residues. Germline CDR1 SGHRS, CDR2 YFSETQ. The CDR3 bases are TGCGCCAGCAGCTTTTCTTCTAGAGCATCCATCAATACCGGGGAGCTGTTTTTT. As protein: CASSFSSRASINTGELFF.

This clonotype occurred many times. This sequence joins TRBV2 and TRBJ1-3; 9 positions agree with TRBD1. With V trimmed by 6 bases and J by 2 bases, 2 bases remained unmatched. This CDR3 is 14 amino acids long. The V gene's germline CDR1 is SNHLY and CDR2 FYNNEI. The CDR3 DNA follows: TGTGCCAGCAGCGGGACAGGGACTGGAAACACCATATATTTT. This sequence encodes CASSGTGTGNTIYF.

This clonotype was counted at least ten times. The chain carries TRBV2 and TRBJ2-7, with TRBD2 identical over 10 bases. This CDR3 spans 13 amino acids. The V gene's germline CDR1 is SNHLY and CDR2 FYNNEI. The ends lost 6 bases at V and 3 bases at J; junction bases unmatched: 2. CDR3 loop: CASRVAGGYEQYF. The CDR3 DNA sequence: TGTGCCAGCAGGGTAGCGGGAGGCTACGAGCAGTACTTC.

For the CDR3, the DNA is TGTGCCAGCAGCCACCTCTACGAAGAGTACTTC. Its translation: CASSHLYEEYF. The chain couples TRBV3-1 to TRBJ2-7; D gene uncertain. Germline values: CDR1 LGHDT, CDR2 YNNKEL (reference sequence). V was clipped by 3 bases and J by 11 bases, with 11 bases between them. This CDR3 comprises 11 residues.

To note about this clonotype: A read error may be the cause here, since a much bigger clone is one base away. The chain links TRBV12-3 or TRBV12-4 to TRBJ1-6, with a possible D match to TRBD1 (6 bases). The CDR3 runs to 15 residues. The germline V and J ends were trimmed by 4 bases and 8 bases, with 15 bases remaining between them. The CDR3 sequence is CASSYLTGSHSPLHF. In nucleotides, the CDR3 is TGTGCCAGCAGTTATCTGACAGGTTCCCATTCACCCCTCCACTTT.

The chain carries TRBV20-1 and TRBJ2-3, with TRBD2 matching 9 bases. The CDR3 covers 11 residues. Germline assignment: CDR1 DFQATT and CDR2 SNEGSKA (reference sequence). The CDR3 DNA follows: TGCGGTATAGCGGGGGCACATACGCAGTATTTT. Translation: CGIAGAHTQYF.

This clonotype was observed at least ten times. The chain carries TRBV11-2 and TRBJ1-3, with TRBD1 matching over 7 bases. V was pared by 5 bases and J by 0 bases, with 7 bases of the junction left unmatched. The CDR3 runs 16 residues. CDR1 and CDR2 from the germline V gene are SGHAT and FQNNGV. The CDR3 protein is CASSPLQGRSGNTIYF. CDR3 DNA: TGTGCCAGCAGCCCATTACAGGGGCGCTCTGGAAACACCATATATTTT.

Many counts were recorded for this clonotype. This chain links TRBV11-3 with TRBJ1-2; D might be TRBD1 (5 bases). Germline CDR1 and CDR2: SGHNT and YENEEA. With 5 bases removed from V and 4 bases from J, the gap between germline ends came to 14 bases. The CDR3 sequence is 14 residues long. DNA of the CDR3: TGTGCCAGCAGCAGCCCAGGGACGGGCTATGGCTACACCTTC. It codes for CASSSPGTGYGYTF.

This clonotype was recorded many times. V usage is TRBV29-1 and J usage is TRBJ2-5, with D unresolved. Trimming removed 6 bases at V and 4 bases at J, with 9 bases between. There are 11 residues in the CDR3. In germline, CDR1 is SQVTM, CDR2 ANQGSEA. The CDR3 spells CSVRAIETQYF. The CDR3 DNA reads as TGCAGCGTCCGGGCTATAGAGACCCAGTACTTC.

This clonotype was observed once. Sequence at one end of the junction differs from germline and may be a read error. The J gene is TRBJ2-5, the V gene TRBV20-1; D is undetermined. From germline, CDR1 is DFQATT and CDR2 SNEGSKA (reference sequence). The length of the CDR3 is 12 residues. The CDR3 DNA reads TGCAGTGCTAGTCACAGCCAAGAGACCCGGTACTTC. The encoded protein is CSASHSQETRYF.

This clonotype has at least ten counts. The V gene is TRBV6-1, the J gene TRBJ1-1; tentatively, D is TRBD1 (6 bases). Trimming left V 5 bases short and J 4 bases short, with 17 bases between. The CDR3 runs 15 residues. Germline V gives CDR1 MNHNS, CDR2 SASEGT. CDR3 DNA: TGTGCCAGCAGTAGACCACAGGGACGGGTCACTGAAGCTTTCTTT. This gives the protein CASSRPQGRVTEAFF.

About this clonotype: With a much larger clone just one base away, this may be a read error. The chain carries TRBV15 and TRBJ1-2; D not resolved. Germline assignment: CDR1 LNHNV and CDR2 YYDKDF (reference sequence). V lost 0 bases and J lost 7, with 15 bases in between. This CDR3 spans 15 amino acids. CDR3 protein: CATSRDRRWSGGYTF. The CDR3 coding sequence is TGTGCCACCAGCAGAGATCGACGATGGAGTGGTGGCTACACCTTC.

The chain uses TRBV27 and TRBJ2-1; 8 bases agree with TRBD2. The CDR3 runs 14 residues. J was trimmed by 7 bases and V by 7 bases; bases with no gene match: 9. Looked up from germline, CDR1 is MNHEY and CDR2 is SMNVEV (reference sequence). CDR3 in amino acids: CASTTGGGRNEQFF. CDR3 bases: TGTGCCAGCACCACGGGGGGGGGCAGGAATGAGCAGTTCTTC.

On this clonotype itself: One junction end does not reproduce the germline sequence, and a read error may be involved. The chain has TRBV18 and TRBJ2-7; D ambiguous. This CDR3 has 12 residues. The germline V gene has CDR1 KGHSH and CDR2 LQKENI. DNA of the CDR3: TGTGCCAGCGGCCAGGTCCGGTACGATCAGTACTTC. It specifies CASGQVRYDQYF.

In its sample, this clonotype was seen once. Since a much larger clone is just one base distant, this may be a read error. The V gene is TRBV5-6, the J gene TRBJ2-7; 7 bases are a match to TRBD2. The CDR3 is made up of 14 amino acids. The V segment lost 10 bases and the J segment 4 bases; nucleotides outside the gene matches: 14. From germline, CDR1 is SGHDT and CDR2 YYEEEE. CDR3 DNA sequence: TGTGCCGGCATAGTGGCGGGAGAAGGTTACGAGCAGTACTTC. Translating gives CAGIVAGEGYEQYF.

Notes on this clonotype: A much larger clone is a single base away; this may be a read error. V is TRBV20-1 and J is TRBJ2-7; TRBD1 is a possible D gene (5 bases). This CDR3 region has 13 residues. CDR1 is DFQATT and CDR2 is SNEGSKA in the germline V gene (reference sequence). CDR3 residues: CSATGPWGYAQYF. As DNA, the CDR3 is TGCAGTGCCACAGGTCCCTGGGGCTACGCGCAGTACTTC.

The gene calls are TRBV7-6 and TRBJ1-5, with D unresolved. The CDR3 is 13 residues long. V gave up 6 bases and J gave up 6 bases, with 12 bases separating them. Looked up from germline, CDR1 is SGHVS and CDR2 is FNYEAQ. The CDR3 reads CASRLRVGQPQHF. The CDR3 DNA sequence: TGTGCCAGCAGACTAAGGGTTGGTCAGCCCCAGCATTTT.

The V gene is TRBV6-1, the J gene TRBJ2-7, with 14 bases aligning to TRBD2. Trimming removed 6 bases from V and 0 bases from J; junction bases left unmatched: 10. CDR1 is MNHNS, CDR2 SASEGT, per germline. This CDR3 is built from 18 residues. The CDR3 DNA sequence: TGTGCCAGCAGCCGGACTAGCGGGAGGACCCCAGGCTCCTACGAGCAGTACTTC. This codes for CASSRTSGRTPGSYEQYF.

About this clonotype itself: One base away lies a much larger clone, so this may be a sequencing read error. The chain carries TRBV19 and TRBJ2-7; 7 nucleotides agree with TRBD1. Germline loops: CDR1 LNHDA, CDR2 SQIVND (reference sequence). The CDR3 length is 15 residues. The CDR3 protein is CASSSDTGASYEKYF. CDR3 coding DNA: TGTGCCAGTAGTTCGGATACAGGGGCGTCCTACGAGAAGTACTTC.

This clonotype was recorded a few times. The chain is built from TRBV15 and TRBJ1-2; TRBD1 agrees at 9 bases. The CDR3 covers 17 residues. Germline CDR1 LNHNV, CDR2 YYDKDF (reference sequence). J was trimmed by 8 bases and V by 1 base; bases with no gene match: 14. Here the CDR3 DNA reads TGTGCCACCAGCAGAGTAGGGTCGACAGGGGGGTCGGAAGGCTACACCTTC. The encoded protein is CATSRVGSTGGSEGYTF.

The V gene is TRBV6-2 or TRBV6-3, the J gene TRBJ2-5, with 9 nucleotides matching TRBD2. This CDR3 contains 16 residues. In germline, CDR1 is MNHEY, CDR2 SVGEGT. V lost 5 bases, J lost 3 bases, and 10 bases stayed unmatched. The CDR3 nucleotides read TGTGCCAGCAGTGGACCACTAGCGGGCTTAGAAGAGACCCAGTACTTC. It yields the protein CASSGPLAGLEETQYF.

The chain is built from TRBV3-1 and TRBJ2-3, with 13 bases fitting TRBD2. The CDR3 covers 16 residues. Per germline, CDR1 LGHDT and CDR2 YNNKEL (reference sequence). V lost 4 bases, J lost 1 base, and 2 bases stayed unmatched. The CDR3 sequence: CASSRTSGSGTDTQYF. DNA of the CDR3: TGTGCCAGCAGCCGGACTAGCGGGAGTGGCACAGATACGCAGTATTTT.

The chain uses TRBV5-6 and TRBJ2-7; 7 nucleotides align to TRBD2. V was pared by 4 bases and J by 2 bases, with 3 bases of the junction left unmatched. CDR1 and CDR2 (germline): SGHDT, YYEEEE. CDR3 size: 13 residues. The chain's CDR3 is CASSRGGPYEQYF. The CDR3, as DNA: TGTGCCAGCAGCCGCGGGGGTCCCTACGAGCAGTACTTC.

Within the sample, this clonotype is medium-sized (0.01 to 0.1%). The J gene is TRBJ2-7, the V gene TRBV20-1; 7 nucleotides line up with TRBD2. The ends lost 6 bases at V and 2 bases at J; junction bases unmatched: 7. Germline V gene data show CDR1 as DFQATT and CDR2 as SNEGSKA (reference sequence). The CDR3 runs 13 residues. The CDR3 DNA sequence: TGCAGTGCCAAATTCAGCGGGACCTACGAGCAGTACTTC. It specifies CSAKFSGTYEQYF.

V usage is TRBV6-1 and J usage is TRBJ2-5; 7 bases fit TRBD2. With 2 bases clipped from V and 5 bases from J, the junction kept 5 bases outside the gene matches. Germline loops: CDR1 MNHNS, CDR2 SASEGT. This CDR3 is 14 amino acids long. The CDR3 DNA follows: TGTGCCAGCAGTGAATTGGGGGGAGGGGAGACCCAGTACTTC. This gives the protein CASSELGGGETQYF.

This clonotype is a singleton in its sample. The gene calls are TRBV3-1 and TRBJ2-7; D is perhaps TRBD1 (5 bases). Per the germline V gene, CDR1 is LGHDT and CDR2 is YNNKEL (reference sequence). This CDR3 comprises 13 residues. The V gene lost 1 base and the J gene lost 6 bases, with 10 bases spanning the gap. The CDR3 DNA follows: TGTGCCAGCAGCCAAGTCTGGGGCCTCGAGCAGTACTTC. It yields the protein CASSQVWGLEQYF.